These 11 T cell receptor beta chains share one sample of origin, sequenced in a study of blood T cell repertoires in COVID-19. Sequencing was performed with immunoSEQ multiplex PCR; in TCRdb, only in-frame clones are kept and a portion is missing. This sample has more than 150,000 clones, with roughly 90% found just once. The specimen was peripheral blood. The receptors originated from a man over 45 with acute or convalescent COVID-19.

The V and J genes are TRBV11-2 and TRBJ1-1; the D gene is possibly TRBD1 (6 bases). CDR1 is SGHAT, CDR2 FQNNGV, per germline. Trimming took 0 bases from V and 11 from J, leaving 10 bases between them. The CDR3 runs 12 residues. CDR3 sequence (DNA): TGTGCCAGCAGCTTAGACGGACAGAGGGCTTTCTTT. It codes for CASSLDGQRAFF.

The chain carries TRBV10-3 and TRBJ1-6; tentative D call: TRBD1 (6 bases). Germline CDR1 reads ENHRY; CDR2 reads SYGVKD. V dropped 6 bases and J dropped 10 bases, with 16 bases sitting between them. The CDR3 has 14 residues. This CDR3 reads CAISQDRTGSPLHF. The CDR3 region has the DNA TGTGCCATCAGCCAGGACAGAACAGGATCACCCCTCCACTTT.

The V call is TRBV7-3, the J call TRBJ2-2; weak D call: TRBD2 (6 bases). Germline-derived CDR1 and CDR2 are SGHTA and FQGTGA. CDR3 size: 14 residues. V dropped 8 bases and J dropped 1 base, with 11 bases sitting between them. The CDR3 nucleotides are TGTGCCAGCGGCCCGGGGGTGAACACCGGGGAGCTGTTTTTT. Protein sequence: CASGPGVNTGELFF. The full variable domain, in which reference TRBV7-3 and TRBJ2-2 provide the parts outside the CDR3, is GAGVSQTPSNKVTEKGKYVELRCDPISGHTALYWYRQSLGQGPEFLIYFQGTGAADDSGLPNDRFFAVRPEGSVSTLKIQRTERGDSAVYLCASGPGVNTGELFFGEGSRLTVL.

This chain joins TRBV11-3 and TRBJ2-1; 10 bases align to TRBD2. The CDR3 totals 15 residues. J lost 8 bases, V lost 1 base, and 5 bases had no gene match. Looked up from germline, CDR1 is SGHNT and CDR2 is YENEEA. CDR3 in amino acids: CASSLGLAGADEQFF. Here the CDR3 DNA reads TGTGCCAGCAGCTTAGGGCTAGCGGGAGCCGATGAGCAGTTCTTC.

The J gene is TRBJ2-1, the V gene TRBV19, with 8 bases matching TRBD1. The CDR3 runs 15 residues. Looked up from germline, CDR1 is LNHDA and CDR2 is SQIVND (reference sequence). V was clipped by 2 bases and J by 11 bases; unmatched bases: 11. CDR3 region: CASSISWTGSYKQFF. The CDR3 nucleotides read TGTGCCAGTAGTATATCATGGACAGGGAGTTACAAGCAGTTCTTC.

The chain uses TRBV11-3 and TRBJ2-2; D is unresolved. Germline V lookup: CDR1 SGHNT, CDR2 YENEEA. The CDR3 sequence is 14 residues long. Trimming cost V 2 bases and J 0 bases, with 4 bases left between them. Here the CDR3 DNA reads TGTGCCAGCAGCTTAACGGCGAACACCGGGGAGCTGTTTTTT. It translates to CASSLTANTGELFF.

The chain is built from TRBV29-1 and TRBJ2-7; 8 bases line up with TRBD1. The CDR3 contains 12 residues. Germline V gives CDR1 SQVTM, CDR2 ANQGSEA. Trimming cost V 7 bases and J 4 bases; bases outside gene matches: 6. The CDR3 protein is CSEWTGCYEQYV. DNA for the CDR3: TGCAGCGAATGGACAGGGTGTTACGAGCAGTACGTC.

The chain recombines TRBV2 with TRBJ2-3; 11 bases match TRBD2. The junction had 9 bases not matched to a gene; V was cut back by 6 bases and J by 1 base. The CDR3 loop spans 17 amino acids. Germline CDR1 is SNHLY and CDR2 is FYNNEI. CDR3 loop: CASRANLAGGRTDTQYF. The CDR3 DNA is TGTGCCAGCAGGGCCAATCTAGCGGGGGGTCGCACAGATACGCAGTATTTT.

CDR3 protein: CASSPGGGANYGYTF. CDR3 DNA sequence: TGTGCCAGCAGCCCCGGCGGGGGCGCTAACTATGGCTACACCTTC. V is TRBV11-2 and J is TRBJ1-2, with D possibly TRBD1 on 6 matching bases. Deletions cut 5 bases from V and 0 bases from J, with 13 bases between. This CDR3 has 15 residues. Germline CDR1 and CDR2: SGHAT and FQNNGV.

CDR3 loop: CASSFQGSYNEQFF. Written as DNA, the CDR3 is TGTGCCAGCAGCTTTCAGGGATCCTACAATGAGCAGTTCTTC. This chain uses TRBV7-2 with TRBJ2-1; perhaps TRBD1 as D (5 bases). The CDR3 has 14 residues. Between the trimmed V and J ends, which lost 3 bases and 1 base, there was a span of 7 bases. From germline, CDR1 is SGHTA and CDR2 FQGNSA. Supplemented by reference TRBV7-2 and TRBJ2-1, the full variable domain reads GAGVSQSPSNKVTEKGKDVELRCDPISGHTALYWYRQSLGQGLEFLIYFQGNSAPDKSGLPSDRFSAERTGGSVSTLTIQRTQQEDSAVYLCASSFQGSYNEQFFGPGTRLTVL.

V gene TRBV4-3 combines with J gene TRBJ1-2; D gene uncertain. Germline V gives CDR1 LGHNA, CDR2 YSLEER. The CDR3 consists of 13 residues. The germline V and J ends were trimmed by 4 bases and 4 bases, with 10 bases remaining between them. The CDR3 spells CASSLDTSYGYTF. Here the CDR3 DNA reads TGCGCCAGCAGCCTCGATACTTCCTATGGCTACACCTTC.